Detailed here is one TCR beta chain. The data originate from a study of monozygotic twins with inflammatory bowel disease. After skipping T cell sorting, the authors isolated total RNA from whole blood. This CDR3 contains 14 residues. Per germline, CDR1 SGHTA and CDR2 FQGNSA. cDNA was produced in eight separate reactions per sample. Addition of UMIs with a 6-nucleotide sample barcode was achieved by template switching. No DNA is given; TCRdb re-called the 5' RACE reads and lists each CDR3 protein once. The ten top clones account for about 2.3%, within a sample of fewer than 550,000 distinct CDR3 sequences.

Material for sequencing was blood. The chain uses TRBV7-2 and TRBJ1-5; TCRdb proposes TRBD1, but this gene call is untestable without DNA. This receptor was identified in a human donor with ulcerative colitis or Crohn's disease, or a healthy co-twin of an affected twin (not recorded which). CDR3 sequence: CASSLGQLNQPQHF.